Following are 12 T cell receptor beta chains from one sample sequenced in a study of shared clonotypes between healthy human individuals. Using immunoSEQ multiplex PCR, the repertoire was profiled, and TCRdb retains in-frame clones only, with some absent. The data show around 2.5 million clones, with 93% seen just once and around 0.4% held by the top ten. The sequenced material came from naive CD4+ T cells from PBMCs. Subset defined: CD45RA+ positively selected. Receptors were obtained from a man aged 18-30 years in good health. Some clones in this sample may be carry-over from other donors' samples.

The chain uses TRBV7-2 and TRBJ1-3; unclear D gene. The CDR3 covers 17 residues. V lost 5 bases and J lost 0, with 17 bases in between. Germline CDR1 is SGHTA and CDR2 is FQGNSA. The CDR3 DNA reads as TGTGCCAGCAGCCTGAACCCCCCGGGATCCTCTGGAAACACCATATATTTT. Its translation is CASSLNPPGSSGNTIYF.

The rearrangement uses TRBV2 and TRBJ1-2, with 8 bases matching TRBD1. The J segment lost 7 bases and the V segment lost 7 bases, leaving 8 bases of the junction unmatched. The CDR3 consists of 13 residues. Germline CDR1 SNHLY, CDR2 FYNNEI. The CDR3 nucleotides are TGTGCCAGCAATCGACAGGGGAAGCGTGGCTACACCTTC. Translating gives CASNRQGKRGYTF. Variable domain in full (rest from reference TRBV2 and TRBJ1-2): EPEVTQTPSHQVTQMGQEVILRCVPISNHLYFYWYRQILGQKVEFLVSFYNNEISEKSEIFDDQFSVERPDGSNFTLKIRSTKLEDSAMYFCASNRQGKRGYTFGSGTRLTVV.

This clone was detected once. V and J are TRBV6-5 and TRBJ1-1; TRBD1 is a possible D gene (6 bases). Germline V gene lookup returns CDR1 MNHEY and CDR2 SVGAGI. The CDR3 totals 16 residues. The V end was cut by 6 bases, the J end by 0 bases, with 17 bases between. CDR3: CASSYPIDRMNTEAFF. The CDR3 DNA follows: TGTGCCAGCAGCTACCCCATAGACAGGATGAACACTGAAGCTTTCTTT.

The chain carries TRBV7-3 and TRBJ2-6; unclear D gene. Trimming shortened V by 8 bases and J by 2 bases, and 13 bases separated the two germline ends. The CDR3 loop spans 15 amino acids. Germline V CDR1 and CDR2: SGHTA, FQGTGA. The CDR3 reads CASAAGAAGANVLTF. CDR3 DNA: TGTGCCAGCGCCGCCGGTGCGGCTGGGGCCAACGTCCTGACTTTC.

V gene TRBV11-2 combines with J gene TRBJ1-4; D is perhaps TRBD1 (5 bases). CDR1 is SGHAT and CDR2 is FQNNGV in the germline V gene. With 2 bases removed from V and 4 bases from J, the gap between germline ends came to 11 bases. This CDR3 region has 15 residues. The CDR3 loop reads CASSLSGQGNEKLFF. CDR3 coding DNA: TGTGCCAGCAGCTTATCAGGGCAGGGTAATGAAAAACTGTTTTTT.

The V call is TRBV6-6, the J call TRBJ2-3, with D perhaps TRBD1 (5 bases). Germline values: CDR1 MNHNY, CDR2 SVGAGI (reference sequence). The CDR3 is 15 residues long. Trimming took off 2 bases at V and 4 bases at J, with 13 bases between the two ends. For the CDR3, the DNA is TGTGCCAGCAGTTACGTCCAGGGTGGGGCAGATACGCAGTATTTT. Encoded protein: CASSYVQGGADTQYF.

The CDR3 loop is CASSYTSGSYNEQFF. CDR3 bases: TGTGCCAGCAGTTACACTAGCGGTTCCTACAATGAGCAGTTCTTC. This chain connects TRBV11-2 to TRBJ2-1; 8 bases are a match to TRBD2. With 6 bases clipped from V and 1 base from J, the junction kept 5 bases outside the gene matches. The CDR3 is made up of 15 amino acids. CDR1 SGHAT and CDR2 FQNNGV come from the germline V gene.

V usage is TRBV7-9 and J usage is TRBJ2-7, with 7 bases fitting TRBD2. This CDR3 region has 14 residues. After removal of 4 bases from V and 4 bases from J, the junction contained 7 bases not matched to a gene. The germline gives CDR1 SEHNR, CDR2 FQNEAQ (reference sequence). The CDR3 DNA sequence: TGTGCCAGCAGCTCACCCGCGGGGGTGTACGAGCAGTACTTC. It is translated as CASSSPAGVYEQYF.

The CDR3 spells CASSPTGQIYEQYF. DNA for the CDR3: TGTGCCAGCAGCCCTACGGGACAGATCTACGAGCAGTACTTC. The rearrangement uses TRBV9 and TRBJ2-7; the match to TRBD1 covers 7 bases. Germline CDR1 is SGDLS and CDR2 is YYNGEE. There are 14 residues in the CDR3. V lost 4 bases and J lost 3; bases outside the gene matches: 7.

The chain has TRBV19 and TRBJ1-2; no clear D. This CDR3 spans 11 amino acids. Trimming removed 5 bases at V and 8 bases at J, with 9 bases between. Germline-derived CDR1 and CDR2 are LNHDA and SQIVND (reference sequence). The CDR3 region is CASSWETGYTF. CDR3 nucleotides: TGTGCCAGTAGTTGGGAGACGGGCTACACCTTC.

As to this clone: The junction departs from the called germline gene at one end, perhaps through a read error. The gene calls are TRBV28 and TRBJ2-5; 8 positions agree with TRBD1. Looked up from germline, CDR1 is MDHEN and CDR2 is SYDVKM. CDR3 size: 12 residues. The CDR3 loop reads CASSLRQGRQDF. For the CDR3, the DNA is TGTGCCAGCAGCCTACGACAGGGGCGCCAAGACTTC.

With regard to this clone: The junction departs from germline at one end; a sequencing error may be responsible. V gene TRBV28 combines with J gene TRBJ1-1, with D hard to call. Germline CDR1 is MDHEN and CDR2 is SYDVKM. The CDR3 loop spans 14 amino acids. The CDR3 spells CASSFAGTNTGAFF. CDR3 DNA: TGTGCCAGCAGTTTTGCAGGAACAAACACTGGAGCTTTCTTT.